The T cell receptor (beta chain) described here comes from a study of T cells in Graves' hyperthyroidism and ophthalmopathy. The germline V gene has CDR1 DFQATT and CDR2 SNEGSKA (reference sequence). This CDR3 has 16 amino acids. V lost 1 base and J 0 bases, leaving 15 bases between the germline ends. This clonotype was observed many times. RNA transcripts yielded amplified TCR beta CDR3 regions. In the first-round RT-PCR of the TCR CDR3, the HTBI primer set was used. Using its own MiXCR run on the multiplex PCR reads, TCRdb lists one record per CDR3 protein. The data show hundreds of thousands of distinct CDR3 sequences, 13% seen once. Graves' hyperthyroidism is called stable when ophthalmopathy does not progress within 18 months.

Sequenced sample: blood. The J gene is TRBJ1-1, the V gene TRBV20-1; D is ambiguous. The TCR originated in a woman aged 18-29 years with Graves' hyperthyroidism. The CDR3 DNA follows: TGCAGTGCTAGAGCATCTCGGGGAGCCATGAACACTGAAGCTTTCTTT. Its translation: CSARASRGAMNTEAFF.